One and the same sample provided the 23 T cell receptor beta chains below, sequenced in a study of T cell responses to AZD1222 COVID-19 vaccine (dated by TCRdb to about 2021). Libraries were built with the immunoSEQ multiplex PCR assay. Here the immuneACCESS table is served through TCRdb, limited to in-frame sequences with V and J called. Missing clones are a known gap in these copies; in checked studies unresolved V genes cover under half, and the rest lacks a known reason. Recorded for this sample are 100,000 or so clones; approximately 90% of them occurred a single time. The top ten constitute 1.3% of the sample. The sample's time point, from its label and the paper: baseline before first vaccination. Sample: peripheral blood, taken on day 0 of AZD1222 vaccination. The source is an adult in good health.

The chain combines TRBV3-1 (or the pseudogene TRBV3-2) with TRBJ1-6, with 12 bases lining up with TRBD1. This CDR3 has 16 amino acids. Trimming cost V 3 bases and J 6 bases; bases outside gene matches: 3. Germline V gives CDR1 LGHDT, CDR2 YNNKEL (reference sequence). CDR3 sequence: CASSQGTGGFNSPLHF. The CDR3 DNA reads TGTGCCAGCAGCCAGGGGACAGGGGGCTTTAATTCACCCCTCCACTTT.

This chain uses TRBV4-1 with TRBJ2-3, with D perhaps TRBD1 or TRBD2 (5 bases each). Germline V gene data show CDR1 as MGHRA and CDR2 as YSYEKL. V was clipped by 4 bases and J by 5 bases, with 19 bases between them. This CDR3 has 16 residues. The CDR3 nucleotides are TGCGCCAGCAGCCCTCTCACAGGCGTCGGAGGAGATACGCAGTATTTT. Protein sequence: CASSPLTGVGGDTQYF.

V gene TRBV6-5 combines with J gene TRBJ1-2, with TRBD1 matching 10 bases. This CDR3 is 14 amino acids long. CDR1 and CDR2 from the germline V gene are MNHEY and SVGAGI. V shed 6 bases, J shed 4 bases, and the junction held 5 bases outside the gene matches. CDR3 in amino acids: CASRRDRGVYGYTF. Written as DNA, the CDR3 is TGTGCCAGCAGGCGGGACAGGGGTGTCTATGGCTACACCTTC.

V is TRBV7-9 and J is TRBJ1-4; a weak D match, TRBD1 (5 bases). The CDR3 runs 16 residues. The germline gives CDR1 SEHNR, CDR2 FQNEAQ (reference sequence). The V and J ends lost 5 bases and 8 bases respectively, with 21 bases between them. The CDR3 reads CASSVSGTAGSEKLFF. The CDR3 coding sequence is TGTGCCAGCAGCGTTTCCGGGACTGCAGGTTCCGAAAAACTGTTTTTT.

CDR3 sequence (DNA): TGTGCCAGCAGCCAGTCAAGGTACGAGCAGTACTTC. Its protein is CASSQSRYEQYF. The rearrangement uses TRBV6-5 and TRBJ2-7; D not certain. Between the trimmed V and J ends, which lost 6 bases and 4 bases, there was a span of 10 bases. CDR1 and CDR2 from the germline V gene are MNHEY and SVGAGI. CDR3 size: 12 residues.

The gene calls are TRBV5-4 and TRBJ1-1, with D unclear. Germline V gene data show CDR1 as SGHNT and CDR2 as YYREEE (reference sequence). The CDR3 contains 14 residues. V lost 5 bases, J lost 0 bases, and 11 bases lay in between. This CDR3 is CASRRLPVNTEAFF. The CDR3 DNA follows: TGTGCCAGCAGGCGGCTACCTGTGAACACTGAAGCTTTCTTT.

The table lists this clone with a few counts. V usage is TRBV11-3 and J usage is TRBJ2-2; TRBD1 might be the D (6 bases). CDR1 and CDR2 from the germline V gene are SGHNT and YENEEA. The CDR3 is 15 residues long. V lost 1 base to trimming and J lost 3 bases, with 9 bases between them. CDR3 in amino acids: CASSLVPGDTGELFF. DNA for the CDR3: TGTGCCAGCAGCTTAGTTCCAGGGGACACCGGGGAGCTGTTTTTT.

In this sample, this clone turned up once. The chain joins TRBV10-3 to TRBJ2-3, with TRBD1 as a possible D gene (6 bases). The CDR3 has 13 amino acids. Between the trimmed V and J ends, which lost 10 bases and 5 bases, there was a span of 16 bases. The germline V gene has CDR1 ENHRY and CDR2 SYGVKD. For the CDR3, the DNA is TGTGCCACAGGGACACAGCCCCAAGATACGCAGTATTTT. Amino acid sequence: CATGTQPQDTQYF.

The rearrangement links TRBV6-2 or TRBV6-3 to TRBJ1-5; no reliable D call. Germline V gives CDR1 MNHEY, CDR2 SVGEGT. The CDR3 extends over 14 amino acids. V lost 4 bases and J 5 bases, leaving 12 bases between the germline ends. CDR3 region: CASSLGDHDQPQHF. In DNA form, the CDR3 reads TGTGCCAGCAGTTTGGGAGATCACGATCAGCCCCAGCATTTT.

The rearrangement links TRBV19 to TRBJ1-1, with 8 bases that match TRBD1. The CDR3 runs to 14 residues. Germline V gene lookup returns CDR1 LNHDA and CDR2 SQIVND (reference sequence). V lost 7 bases to trimming and J lost 5 bases; unmatched junction nucleotides: 9. The CDR3 sequence is CASIPDRAGTEAFF. The CDR3 DNA is TGTGCCAGTATCCCGGACAGGGCGGGGACTGAAGCTTTCTTT. The full variable domain, rest sourced from reference TRBV19 and TRBJ1-1, is DGGITQSPKYLFRKEGQNVTLSCEQNLNHDAMYWYRQDPGQGLRLIYYSQIVNDFQKGDIAEGYSVSREKKESFPLTVTSAQKNPTAFYLCASIPDRAGTEAFFGQGTRLTVV.

The V and J genes are TRBV5-1 and TRBJ1-6; D not resolved. CDR1 is SGHRS, CDR2 YFSETQ, per germline. The CDR3 covers 12 residues. Between the trimmed V and J ends, which lost 2 bases and 9 bases, there was a span of 6 bases. The CDR3 sequence is CASSLRGSPLHF. The CDR3 DNA reads as TGCGCCAGCAGCTTACGGGGTTCACCCCTCCACTTT. The complete variable domain, with remaining parts taken from reference TRBV5-1 and TRBJ1-6, reads KAGVTQTPRYLIKTRGQQVTLSCSPISGHRSVSWYQQTPGQGLQFLFEYFSETQRNKGNFPGRFSGRQFSNSRSEMNVSTLELGDSALYLCASSLRGSPLHFGNGTRLTVT.

The chain couples TRBV19 to TRBJ1-5; maybe TRBD1 (5 bases). Germline CDR1 LNHDA, CDR2 SQIVND (reference sequence). This CDR3 has 15 amino acids. Trimming took 6 bases from V and 3 from J, leaving 15 bases between them. The CDR3 nucleotides read TGTGCCAGTAGAAGGGGAGGGCGGATCAATCAGCCCCAGCATTTT. It translates to CASRRGGRINQPQHF.

The chain is built from TRBV13 and TRBJ2-5; 8 bases line up with TRBD2. Per the germline V gene, CDR1 is PRHDT and CDR2 is FYEKMQ (reference sequence). With V trimmed by 3 bases and J by 3 bases, 3 bases remained unmatched. The CDR3 loop spans 14 amino acids. The CDR3 nucleotides read TGTGCCAGCAGCTTGAGAGCGGGGGAAGAGACCCAGTACTTC. This translates into CASSLRAGEETQYF.

The chain couples TRBV3-1 (or the pseudogene TRBV3-2) to TRBJ2-1, with 16 bases identical to TRBD2. CDR3 length: 18 residues. Germline assignment: CDR1 LGHDT and CDR2 YNNKEL (reference sequence). Unmatched junction bases numbered 11, after V lost 3 bases and J lost 9 bases. CDR3 bases: TGTGCCAGCAGCCATGGGGCCGGGACTAGCGGGGGGGCTGGTGAGCAGTTCTTC. Translation: CASSHGAGTSGGAGEQFF.

The V gene is TRBV20-1, the J gene TRBJ1-2, with D possibly being TRBD1 (5 bases). CDR1 and CDR2 (germline): DFQATT, SNEGSKA (reference sequence). The length of the CDR3 is 10 residues. Between the trimmed V and J ends, which lost 5 bases and 7 bases, there was a span of 8 bases. The CDR3 bases are TGCAGTGCTGGGGACTTTGGCTACACCTTC. This gives the protein CSAGDFGYTF.

This sequence joins TRBV10-3 and TRBJ1-3; no definite D call. Germline values: CDR1 ENHRY, CDR2 SYGVKD. The CDR3 consists of 11 residues. Between the trimmed V and J ends, which lost 8 bases and 4 bases, there was a span of 6 bases. CDR3 bases: TGTGCCATCGCCCTGGGAAACACCATATATTTT. Protein: CAIALGNTIYF.

The V call is TRBV5-6, the J call TRBJ2-5; the D gene could be TRBD1 or TRBD2 (5 bases each). Trimming left V 1 base short and J 5 bases short, with 12 bases between. This CDR3 is built from 14 residues. The V gene's germline CDR1 is SGHDT and CDR2 YYEEEE. CDR3: CASSLLWGKETQYF. The DNA for the CDR3 is TGTGCCAGCAGCTTGTTATGGGGGAAGGAGACCCAGTACTTC.

The genes are TRBV5-1 and TRBJ2-3; 12 positions match TRBD1. The V gene end was trimmed by 3 bases and the J gene end by 5 bases; junction bases not matched to a gene: 7. The germline V gene has CDR1 SGHRS and CDR2 YFSETQ. The CDR3 loop spans 16 amino acids. In nucleotides, the CDR3 is TGCGCCAGCAGCTCCGAGGGGACAGGGGGCTTAGATACGCAGTATTTT. Encoded protein: CASSSEGTGGLDTQYF.

The chain is built from TRBV10-3 and TRBJ1-5; D uncertain. Trimming took 2 bases from V and 3 from J, leaving 5 bases between them. Germline V gene data show CDR1 as ENHRY and CDR2 as SYGVKD. The CDR3 sequence is 13 residues long. DNA for the CDR3: TGTGCCATCAGTGAGGGTACCAATCAGCCCCAGCATTTT. Protein: CAISEGTNQPQHF.

The CDR3 sequence: CASSQGRAGSNEKLFF. The CDR3 bases are TGCGCCAGCAGCCAAGGTAGAGCAGGGTCTAATGAAAAACTGTTTTTT. The chain links TRBV4-1 to TRBJ1-4; D is perhaps TRBD1 (5 bases). The V end lost 1 base, the J end lost 3 bases, and 12 bases lay between the germline ends. The CDR3 is 16 residues long. The germline V gene encodes CDR1 MGHRA and CDR2 YSYEKL.

This chain links TRBV7-6 with TRBJ1-3; D ambiguous. Trimming removed 1 base from V and 2 bases from J, with 9 bases in between. The V gene's germline CDR1 is SGHVS and CDR2 FNYEAQ. There are 15 residues in the CDR3. CDR3 nucleotides: TGTGCCAGCAGCTTAGACACAACCACTGGAAACACCATATATTTT. Its translation is CASSLDTTTGNTIYF. The variable domain in full, completed from reference TRBV7-6 and TRBJ1-3, reads GAGVSQSPRYKVTKRGQDVALRCDPISGHVSLYWYRQALGQGPEFLTYFNYEAQQDKSGLPNDRFSAERPEGSISTLTIQRTEQRDSAMYRCASSLDTTTGNTIYFGEGSWLTVV.

The gene calls are TRBV9 and TRBJ1-5; D is unclear. Trimming left V 5 bases short and J 3 bases short, with 6 bases between. The germline CDR1 and CDR2 sequences are SGDLS and YYNGEE. CDR3 length equals 12 residues. CDR3 loop: CASRSNNQPQHF. CDR3 coding DNA: TGTGCCAGCAGATCTAACAATCAGCCCCAGCATTTT.

CDR3 amino acids: CASSSGQLNYGYTF. The CDR3 DNA is TGTGCCAGCAGTTCGGGGCAGCTTAACTATGGCTACACCTTC. This sequence joins TRBV28 and TRBJ1-2, with a weak D call TRBD1 (5 bases). Germline assignment: CDR1 MDHEN and CDR2 SYDVKM. The V and J ends lost 4 bases and 1 base respectively, with 10 bases between them. The CDR3 has 14 amino acids.